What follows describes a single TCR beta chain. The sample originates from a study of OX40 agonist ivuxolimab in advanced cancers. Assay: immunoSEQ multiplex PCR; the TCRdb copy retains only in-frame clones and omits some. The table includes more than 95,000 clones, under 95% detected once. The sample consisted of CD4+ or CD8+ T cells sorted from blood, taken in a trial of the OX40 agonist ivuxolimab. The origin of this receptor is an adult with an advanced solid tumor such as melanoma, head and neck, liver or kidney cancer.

CDR3 nucleotide sequence: TGTGCCAGCAGCTTACAGGGTGGATCACCCCTCCACTTT. The encoded protein is CASSLQGGSPLHF. The rearrangement links TRBV7-2 to TRBJ1-6; tentatively, D is TRBD1 (5 bases). The CDR3 sequence is 13 residues long. V was clipped by 2 bases and J by 10 bases, with 9 bases between them. Germline CDR1 and CDR2: SGHTA and FQGNSA.